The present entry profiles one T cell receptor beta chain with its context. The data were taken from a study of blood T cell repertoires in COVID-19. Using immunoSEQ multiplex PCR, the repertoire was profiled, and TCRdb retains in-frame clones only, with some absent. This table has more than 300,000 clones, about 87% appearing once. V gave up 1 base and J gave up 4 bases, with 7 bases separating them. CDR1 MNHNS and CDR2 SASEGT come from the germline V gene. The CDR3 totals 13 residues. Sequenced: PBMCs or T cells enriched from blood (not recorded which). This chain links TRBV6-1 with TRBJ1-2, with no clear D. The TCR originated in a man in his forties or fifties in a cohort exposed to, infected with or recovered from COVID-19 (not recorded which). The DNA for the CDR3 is TGTGCCAGCAGTGAAGAAGCCTCCTATGGCTACACCTTC. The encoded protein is CASSEEASYGYTF.